This section outlines one T cell receptor (beta chain) sequence together with its context. Based on its abundance in the sample, this clonotype is medium-sized (0.01 to 0.1%). Its antigen is still unknown. One base away there is no much larger clone; base qualities are not given. The data were produced on an Illumina MiSeq. The raw public data were reprocessed by TCRdb itself: fastp quality trimming at Q25, MiXCR clonotype calling, in-frame beta chains only. Rows with one shared CDR3 protein collapse into an entry with the most common genes and DNA. The sample table lists a few thousand distinct CDR3 sequences, about 9% of them with a count of one. The top ten clones comprise approximately 6.3% of the sample. CDR1 and CDR2 (MNHEY, SVGAGI) derive from the germline V gene. Including the terminal cysteine and phenylalanine, the CDR3 comprises 14 residues. The CDR3 DNA has 42 bases and is translated from base 1. A distance of 15 bases separates the germline ends of V and J, which lose 7 bases and 2 bases respectively.

These data originate in a study. The material sequenced was CD4+ T cells from synovial fluid. The V gene is TRBV6-5 and the J gene is TRBJ2-7, with the D gene not confidently named. This TCR was sampled from a human donor with rheumatoid arthritis. The CDR3 corresponds to CASTHLTEPYEQYF. The DNA sequence reads TGTGCCAGCACCCATCTAACGGAACCCTACGAGCAGTACTTC.